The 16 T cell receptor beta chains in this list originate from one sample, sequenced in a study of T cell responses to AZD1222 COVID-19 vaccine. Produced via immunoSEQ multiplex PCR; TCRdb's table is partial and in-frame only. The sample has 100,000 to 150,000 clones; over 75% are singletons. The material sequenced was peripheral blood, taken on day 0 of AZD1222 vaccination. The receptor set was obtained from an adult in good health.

The CDR3 nucleotides read TGTGCCAGCAGTCAACTGGGACTAGCGGGGTTCACAGATACGCAGTATTTT. This translates into CASSQLGLAGFTDTQYF. The gene calls are TRBV6-6 and TRBJ2-3; TRBD2 matches at 13 bases. The CDR3 has 17 amino acids. Germline values: CDR1 MNHNY, CDR2 SVGAGI (reference sequence). V lost 5 bases and J lost 2; bases outside the gene matches: 7.

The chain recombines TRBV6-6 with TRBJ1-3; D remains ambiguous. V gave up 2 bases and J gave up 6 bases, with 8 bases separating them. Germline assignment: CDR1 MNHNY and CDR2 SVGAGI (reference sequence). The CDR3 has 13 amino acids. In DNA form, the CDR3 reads TGTGCCAGCAGTTACCCCCCCCCAAACACCATATATTTT. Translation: CASSYPPPNTIYF.

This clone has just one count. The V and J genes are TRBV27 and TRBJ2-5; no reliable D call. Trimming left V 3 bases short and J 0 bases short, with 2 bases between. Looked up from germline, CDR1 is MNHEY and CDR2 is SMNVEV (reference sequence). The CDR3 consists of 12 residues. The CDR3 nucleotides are TGTGCCAGCAGTTTTTACCAAGAGACCCAGTACTTC. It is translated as CASSFYQETQYF.

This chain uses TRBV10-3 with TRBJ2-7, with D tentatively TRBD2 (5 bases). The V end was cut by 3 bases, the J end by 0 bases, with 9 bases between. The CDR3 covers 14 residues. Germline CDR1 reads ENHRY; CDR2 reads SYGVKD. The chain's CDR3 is CAISDPGYSYEQYF. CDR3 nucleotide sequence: TGTGCCATCAGTGATCCGGGGTACTCCTACGAGCAGTACTTC.

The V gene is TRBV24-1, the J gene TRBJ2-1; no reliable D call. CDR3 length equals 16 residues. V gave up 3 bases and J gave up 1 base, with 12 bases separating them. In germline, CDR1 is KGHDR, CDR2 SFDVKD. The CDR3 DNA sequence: TGTGCCACCAGTGATCGGCAGCCCAGTTCCTACAATGAGCAGTTCTTC. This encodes CATSDRQPSSYNEQFF.

The CDR3 loop reads CSVEPSGNTGELFF. CDR3 DNA: TGCAGCGTTGAACCTAGCGGCAACACCGGGGAGCTGTTTTTT. The chain couples TRBV29-1 to TRBJ2-2, with 7 bases identical to TRBD2. CDR1 SQVTM and CDR2 ANQGSEA come from the germline V gene. Losses at the gene ends were 2 bases for V and 2 bases for J; bases not matched to a gene: 2. The CDR3 consists of 14 residues.

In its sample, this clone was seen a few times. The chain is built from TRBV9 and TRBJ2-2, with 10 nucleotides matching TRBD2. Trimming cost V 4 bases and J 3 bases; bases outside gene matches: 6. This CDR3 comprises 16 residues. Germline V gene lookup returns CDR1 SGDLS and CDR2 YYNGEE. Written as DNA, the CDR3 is TGTGCCAGCAGCACCGGGACTAGCGAGTACACCGGGGAGCTGTTTTTT. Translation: CASSTGTSEYTGELFF.

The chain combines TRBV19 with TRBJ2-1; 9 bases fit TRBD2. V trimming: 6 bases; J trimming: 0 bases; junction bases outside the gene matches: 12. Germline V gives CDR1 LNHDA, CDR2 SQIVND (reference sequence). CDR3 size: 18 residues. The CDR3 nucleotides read TGTGCCAGTAGGAGGGGTCTAGCGGGATTCTCCTCCTACAATGAGCAGTTCTTC. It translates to CASRRGLAGFSSYNEQFF.

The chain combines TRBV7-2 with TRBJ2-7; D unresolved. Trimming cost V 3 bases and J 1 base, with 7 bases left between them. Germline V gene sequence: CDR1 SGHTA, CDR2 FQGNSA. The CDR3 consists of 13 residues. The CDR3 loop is CASSFPQSYEQYF. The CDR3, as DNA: TGTGCCAGCAGCTTCCCGCAATCCTACGAGCAGTACTTC.

The CDR3 loop is CASRTGTGVEKLFF. Here the CDR3 DNA reads TGTGCCAGCAGGACCGGGACAGGGGTGGAAAAACTGTTTTTT. The chain couples TRBV27 to TRBJ1-4, with TRBD1 matching 10 bases. With V trimmed by 6 bases and J by 8 bases, 6 bases remained unmatched. Germline V gives CDR1 MNHEY, CDR2 SMNVEV (reference sequence). The CDR3 length is 14 residues.

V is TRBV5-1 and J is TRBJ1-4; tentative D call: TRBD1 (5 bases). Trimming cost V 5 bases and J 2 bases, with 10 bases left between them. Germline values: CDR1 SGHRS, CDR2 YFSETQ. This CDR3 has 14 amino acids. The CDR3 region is CASRQGVTNEKLFF. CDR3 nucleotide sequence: TGCGCCAGCAGGCAGGGTGTCACTAATGAAAAACTGTTTTTT.

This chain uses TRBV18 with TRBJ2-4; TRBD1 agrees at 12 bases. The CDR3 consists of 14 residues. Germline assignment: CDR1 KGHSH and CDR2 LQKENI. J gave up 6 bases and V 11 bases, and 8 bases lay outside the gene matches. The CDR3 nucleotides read TGTGCCTCCCGGGACAGGGGGCAATCAAACATTCAGTACTTC. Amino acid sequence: CASRDRGQSNIQYF.

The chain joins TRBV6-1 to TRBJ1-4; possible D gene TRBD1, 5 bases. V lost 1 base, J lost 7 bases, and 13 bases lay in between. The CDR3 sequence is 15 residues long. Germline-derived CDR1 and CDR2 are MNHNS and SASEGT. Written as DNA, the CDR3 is TGTGCCAGCAGTGAAGGGACACCCCTCGGTGAAAAACTGTTTTTT. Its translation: CASSEGTPLGEKLFF.

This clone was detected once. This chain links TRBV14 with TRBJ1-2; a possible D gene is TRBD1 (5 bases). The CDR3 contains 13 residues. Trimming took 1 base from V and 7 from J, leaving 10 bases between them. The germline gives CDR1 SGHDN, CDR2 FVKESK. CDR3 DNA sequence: TGTGCCAGCAGCCAAGCGATAGGGGTTGGCTACACCTTC. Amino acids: CASSQAIGVGYTF.

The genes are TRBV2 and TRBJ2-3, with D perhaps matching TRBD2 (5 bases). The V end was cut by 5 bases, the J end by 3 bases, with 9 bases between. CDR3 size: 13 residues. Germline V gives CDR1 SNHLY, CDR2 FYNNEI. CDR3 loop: CASSPRGTDTQYF. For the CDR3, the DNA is TGTGCCAGCAGTCCCCGGGGAACAGATACGCAGTATTTT. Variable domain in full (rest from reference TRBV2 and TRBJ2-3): EPEVTQTPSHQVTQMGQEVILRCVPISNHLYFYWYRQILGQKVEFLVSFYNNEISEKSEIFDDQFSVERPDGSNFTLKIRSTKLEDSAMYFCASSPRGTDTQYFGPGTRLTVL.

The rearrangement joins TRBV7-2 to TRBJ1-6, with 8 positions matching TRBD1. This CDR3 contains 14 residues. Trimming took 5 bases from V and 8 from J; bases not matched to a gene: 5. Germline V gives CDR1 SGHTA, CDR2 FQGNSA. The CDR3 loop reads CASSQRTGYSPLHF. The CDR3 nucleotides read TGTGCCAGCAGCCAGCGGACAGGGTATTCACCCCTCCACTTT.